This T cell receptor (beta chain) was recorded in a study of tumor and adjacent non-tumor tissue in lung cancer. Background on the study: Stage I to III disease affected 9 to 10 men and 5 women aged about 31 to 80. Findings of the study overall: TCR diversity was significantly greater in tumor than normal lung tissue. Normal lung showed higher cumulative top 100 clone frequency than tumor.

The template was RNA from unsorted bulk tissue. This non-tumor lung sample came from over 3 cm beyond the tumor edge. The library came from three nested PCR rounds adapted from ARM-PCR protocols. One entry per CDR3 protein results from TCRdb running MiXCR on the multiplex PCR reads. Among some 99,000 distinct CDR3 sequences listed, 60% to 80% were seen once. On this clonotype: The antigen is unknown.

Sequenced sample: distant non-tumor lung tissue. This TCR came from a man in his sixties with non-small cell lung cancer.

Here the CDR3 reads CASMTPVGTEAFF. CDR3 nucleotides: TGTGCCAGTATGACCCCGGTGGGCACTGAAGCTTTCTTT. The V and J genes are TRBV12-3 or TRBV12-4 and TRBJ1-1; no firm D call. The ends were cut back, 9 bases at V and 4 bases at J, with 15 bases in the middle. CDR3 length: 13 amino acids.